The clone carrying this TCR beta chain was counted only a few times. The junction differs from germline at one of its ends, possibly a read error. The sample is drawn from a study of PD-L1 blockade in urothelial cancer. Only in-frame clones appear in the TCRdb table, and some are missing; sequencing was by immunoSEQ multiplex PCR. The sample gives some 120,000 clones, around 86% of which show up once; 2% to 3% is in the top ten. Described time point: peripheral blood 6 weeks after treatment start. The source is a man aged 50-59 years with urothelial cancer. The sample in question was PBMCs, obtained around atezolizumab (anti-PD-L1) treatment.

The CDR3 DNA is TGTGCCAGCAGGACAGGGTATAGTTCACCCCTCCACTTT. It yields the protein CASRTGYSSPLHF. The rearrangement uses TRBV2 and TRBJ1-6; 7 bases align to TRBD1. This CDR3 is 13 amino acids long. In germline, CDR1 is SNHLY, CDR2 FYNNEI.